Reported below is one T cell receptor beta chain. Authors' data handling: Amplification from reference gene primers served as the basis for estimated nucleated cell counts. The method was immunoSEQ multiplex PCR; TCRdb's version includes in-frame clones alone and lacks a portion of them. The DNA gave D and trimming, while V, J and clone size come from that table. The table lists about 310,000 clones, roughly nine tenths of them singletons, with roughly 10% in the top ten. This entry belongs to a study of blood T cell repertoires in COVID-19. The CDR3 covers 13 residues. CDR1 and CDR2 (germline): KGHSH, LQKENI. V lost 3 bases to trimming and J lost 6 bases, with 9 bases between them.

Material: PBMCs or T cells enriched from blood (not recorded which). The chain uses TRBV18 and TRBJ1-5; D gene ambiguous. The source of this sequence is a woman aged 30 to 39 who had recovered from COVID-19. CDR3 loop: CASSPGSGQPQHF. The CDR3 DNA reads as TGTGCCAGCTCACCCGGGTCGGGTCAGCCCCAGCATTTT.